These 18 T cell receptor beta chains were sequenced from one sample in a study of T cell responses to AZD1222 COVID-19 vaccine. Generated by immunoSEQ multiplex PCR, the TCRdb table keeps only in-frame clones and is missing some. The table has more than 100,000 clones, 75% to 90% seen once. The material sequenced was peripheral blood, taken on day 0 of AZD1222 vaccination. Every receptor here comes from an adult in good health.

This rearrangement joins TRBV3-1 (or the pseudogene TRBV3-2) to TRBJ1-4, with D maybe TRBD1 (5 bases). Trimming shortened V by 0 bases and J by 13 bases, and 12 bases separated the two germline ends. Germline V gene lookup returns CDR1 LGHDT and CDR2 YNNKEL (reference sequence). The CDR3 is made up of 13 amino acids. DNA of the CDR3: TGTGCCAGCAGCCAAGATCGGGGGGGAAGACTGTTTTTT. Protein product: CASSQDRGGRLFF.

CDR3 protein: CASEGPGGTQYF. Written as DNA, the CDR3 is TGTGCCAGCGAGGGTCCCGGTGGTACGCAGTATTTT. The chain couples TRBV6-5 to TRBJ2-3, with D perhaps TRBD2 (5 bases). The ends were cut back, 8 bases at V and 8 bases at J, with 14 bases in the middle. Germline V lookup: CDR1 MNHEY, CDR2 SVGAGI. CDR3 length equals 12 residues.

V is TRBV30 and J is TRBJ1-5, with TRBD1 matching 9 bases. The CDR3 runs 16 residues. The junction had 7 bases not matched to a gene; V was cut back by 2 bases and J by 2 bases. Per germline, CDR1 GTSNPN and CDR2 SVGIG (reference sequence). The CDR3 region has the DNA TGTGCCTGGAGTACAGAGACAGGGGGGGGCAATCAGCCCCAGCATTTT. Its protein product is CAWSTETGGGNQPQHF.

V usage is TRBV4-1 and J usage is TRBJ1-5; tentatively, D is TRBD1 (5 bases). Germline lookup yields CDR1 MGHRA and CDR2 YSYEKL. CDR3 length: 18 amino acids. V was shortened by 0 bases and J by 1 base, with 16 bases between the two germline ends. CDR3 sequence: CASSQDSRQRGSNQPQHF. CDR3 coding DNA: TGCGCCAGCAGCCAAGATTCTCGACAGCGAGGGAGCAATCAGCCCCAGCATTTT.

The gene calls are TRBV2 and TRBJ1-2, with no clear D. In germline, CDR1 is SNHLY, CDR2 FYNNEI. The ends were cut back, 8 bases at V and 8 bases at J, with 12 bases in the middle. This CDR3 is 11 amino acids long. CDR3 bases: TGTGCCAGCGGAGGCGGGGTGGGCTACACCTTC. Protein sequence: CASGGGVGYTF.

The rearrangement links TRBV18 to TRBJ2-1, with TRBD2 matching over 12 bases. The J segment lost 4 bases and the V segment lost 6 bases, leaving 10 bases of the junction unmatched. Germline V gene lookup returns CDR1 KGHSH and CDR2 LQKENI. The CDR3 length is 17 residues. The CDR3 DNA sequence: TGTGCCAGCTCCCCTAAAGAGACTAGCGGGAGTTACAATGAGCAGTTCTTC. Translating gives CASSPKETSGSYNEQFF.

The CDR3 loop is CASSPGTGTYNEKLFF. As DNA, the CDR3 is TGTGCCAGCTCACCAGGGACAGGAACCTACAATGAAAAACTGTTTTTT. The V gene is TRBV18, the J gene TRBJ1-4; TRBD1 aligns across 8 bases. The CDR3 is 16 residues long. The ends lost 2 bases at V and 5 bases at J; junction bases unmatched: 7. The germline V gene has CDR1 KGHSH and CDR2 LQKENI.

The rearrangement uses TRBV2 and TRBJ2-3; no clear D. CDR1 SNHLY and CDR2 FYNNEI come from the germline V gene. The CDR3 is 16 amino acids. Trimming cost V 1 base and J 2 bases, with 13 bases left between them. The CDR3 nucleotides read TGTGCCAGCAGTGAAGGGCAGGCCACCTTCACAGATACGCAGTATTTT. Encoded protein: CASSEGQATFTDTQYF.

V is TRBV2 and J is TRBJ1-5; D gene unclear. Between the trimmed V and J ends, which lost 8 bases and 0 bases, there was a span of 14 bases. The CDR3 sequence is 15 residues long. Looked up from germline, CDR1 is SNHLY and CDR2 is FYNNEI. DNA for the CDR3: TGTGCCAGCTCGACGACCCGTTATAGCAATCAGCCCCAGCATTTT. It is translated as CASSTTRYSNQPQHF.

The rearrangement links TRBV18 to TRBJ1-4, with D possibly TRBD1 on 5 matching bases. The germline V and J ends were trimmed by 3 bases and 4 bases, with 9 bases remaining between them. The CDR3 has 14 residues. CDR1 KGHSH and CDR2 LQKENI come from the germline V gene. CDR3 in amino acids: CASSPGTGNEKLFF. The DNA of the CDR3 is TGTGCCAGCTCACCGGGGACGGGTAATGAAAAACTGTTTTTT. Full variable domain (outside the CDR3, taken from reference TRBV18 and TRBJ1-4): NAGVMQNPRHLVRRRGQEARLRCSPMKGHSHVYWYRQLPEEGLKFMVYLQKENIIDESGMPKERFSAEFPKEGPSILRIQQVVRGDSAAYFCASSPGTGNEKLFFGSGTQLSVL.

This chain joins TRBV4-2 and TRBJ1-3; D not resolved. V was clipped by 0 bases and J by 6 bases, with 12 bases between them. CDR1 is LGHNA, CDR2 YNFKEQ, per germline. The CDR3 loop spans 15 amino acids. The CDR3 nucleotides read TGTGCCAGCAGCCAAGAACGGAGCCCCGTAAACACCATATATTTT. It translates to CASSQERSPVNTIYF.

This chain joins TRBV3-1 (or the pseudogene TRBV3-2) and TRBJ1-5; D uncertain. Germline V gene sequence: CDR1 LGHDT, CDR2 YNNKEL (reference sequence). The CDR3 sequence is 13 residues long. The germline V and J ends were trimmed by 5 bases and 4 bases, with 9 bases remaining between them. The CDR3 DNA sequence: TGTGCCAGCAGCGTTCTGGGGAATCAGCCCCAGCATTTT. The encoded protein is CASSVLGNQPQHF.

V is TRBV11-1 and J is TRBJ2-3; the match to TRBD1 covers 10 bases. J gave up 11 bases and V 1 base, and 9 bases lay outside the gene matches. The CDR3 is made up of 15 amino acids. CDR1 SGHAT and CDR2 FQDESV come from the germline V gene (reference sequence). Here the CDR3 reads CASSLGTGGSLRQYF. CDR3 bases: TGTGCCAGCAGCTTAGGGACAGGGGGGTCACTGCGGCAGTATTTT.

The chain uses TRBV11-1 and TRBJ2-1; 7 bases fit TRBD2. V shed 5 bases and J 2 bases; nucleotides not matched to a gene: 6. Germline V gives CDR1 SGHAT, CDR2 FQDESV (reference sequence). The CDR3 sequence is 15 residues long. The CDR3, as DNA: TGTGCCAGCAGCGCACGACTAGCCCCCTACAATGAGCAGTTCTTC. It encodes CASSARLAPYNEQFF.

The chain has TRBV11-1 and TRBJ2-2; D may be TRBD1 (5 bases). The germline V gene encodes CDR1 SGHAT and CDR2 FQDESV (reference sequence). The CDR3 totals 16 residues. Trimming pared 2 bases from V and 0 bases from J, leaving 10 bases between. CDR3 nucleotide sequence: TGTGCCAGCAGCTTAAGTATGACAGCGAACACCGGGGAGCTGTTTTTT. Protein: CASSLSMTANTGELFF.

V usage is TRBV5-4 and J usage is TRBJ2-1; 9 nucleotides agree with TRBD2. The CDR3 is 15 residues long. V lost 0 bases to trimming and J lost 4 bases; unmatched junction nucleotides: 2. The germline CDR1 and CDR2 sequences are SGHNT and YYREEE (reference sequence). In DNA form, the CDR3 reads TGTGCCAGCAGCTTGGAGACTAGCGGTTACAATGAGCAGTTCTTC. Its translation: CASSLETSGYNEQFF.

This chain links TRBV10-2 with TRBJ2-5; TRBD1 or TRBD2 may be the D gene (5 bases each). Germline-derived CDR1 and CDR2 are WSHSY and SAAADI. V was clipped by 6 bases and J by 3 bases, with 8 bases between them. CDR3 length: 12 amino acids. As DNA, the CDR3 is TGCGCCAGCAGGGTGGGGGAAGAGACCCAGTACTTC. Translation: CASRVGEETQYF.

V usage is TRBV28 and J usage is TRBJ2-1; no reliable D call. Germline CDR1 and CDR2: MDHEN and SYDVKM. V was trimmed by 8 bases and J by 1 base, leaving 0 bases between them. There are 10 residues in the CDR3. The CDR3 sequence: CASSYNEQFF. In DNA, the CDR3 is TGTGCCAGCTCCTACAATGAGCAGTTCTTC.